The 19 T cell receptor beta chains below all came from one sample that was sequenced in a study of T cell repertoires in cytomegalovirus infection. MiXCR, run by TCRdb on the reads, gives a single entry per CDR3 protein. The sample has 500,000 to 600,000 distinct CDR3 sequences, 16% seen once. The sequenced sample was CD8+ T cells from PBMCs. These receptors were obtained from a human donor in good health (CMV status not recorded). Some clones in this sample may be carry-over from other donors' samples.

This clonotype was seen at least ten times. The CDR3 DNA reads as TGTGCTAGTGGTTTGAACAGGGATCAGCCCCAGCATTTT. Encoded protein: CASGLNRDQPQHF. The chain employs TRBV12-5 and TRBJ1-5; D is perhaps TRBD1 (6 bases). The CDR3 runs 13 residues. CDR1 is LGHNT and CDR2 is FRNRAP in the germline V gene. Trimming pared 2 bases from V and 5 bases from J, leaving 7 bases between. The variable domain in full, with the rest retrieved from reference TRBV12-5 and TRBJ1-5, is DARVTQTPRHKVTEMGQEVTMRCQPILGHNTVFWYRQTMMQGLELLAYFRNRAPLDDSGMPKDRFSAEMPDATLATLKIQPSEPRDSAVYFCASGLNRDQPQHFGDGTRLSIL.

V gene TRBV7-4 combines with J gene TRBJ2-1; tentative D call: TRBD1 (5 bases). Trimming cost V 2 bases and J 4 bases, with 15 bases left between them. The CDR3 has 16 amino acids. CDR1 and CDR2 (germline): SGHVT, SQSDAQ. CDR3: CASSLSGRVKYNEQFF. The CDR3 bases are TGTGCCAGCAGCTTATCTGGCAGGGTGAAGTACAATGAGCAGTTCTTC.

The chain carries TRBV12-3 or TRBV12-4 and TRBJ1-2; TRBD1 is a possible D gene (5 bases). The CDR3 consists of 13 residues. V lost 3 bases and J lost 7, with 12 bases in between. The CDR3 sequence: CASSLMGLSGYTF. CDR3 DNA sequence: TGTGCCAGCAGTTTGATGGGGCTCAGTGGCTACACCTTC.

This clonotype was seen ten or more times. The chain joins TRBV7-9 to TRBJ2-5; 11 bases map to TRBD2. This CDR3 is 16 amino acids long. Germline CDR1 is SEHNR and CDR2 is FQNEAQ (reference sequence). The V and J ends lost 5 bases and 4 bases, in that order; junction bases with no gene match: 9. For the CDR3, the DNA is TGTGCCAGCAGCATAACTAGCGGGGGAAGGCCAGAGACCCAGTACTTC. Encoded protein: CASSITSGGRPETQYF. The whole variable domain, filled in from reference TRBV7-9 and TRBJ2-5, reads DTGVSQNPRHKITKRGQNVTFRCDPISEHNRLYWYRQTLGQGPEFLTYFQNEAQLEKSRLLSDRFSAERPKGSFSTLEIQRTEQGDSAMYLCASSITSGGRPETQYFGPGTRLLVL.

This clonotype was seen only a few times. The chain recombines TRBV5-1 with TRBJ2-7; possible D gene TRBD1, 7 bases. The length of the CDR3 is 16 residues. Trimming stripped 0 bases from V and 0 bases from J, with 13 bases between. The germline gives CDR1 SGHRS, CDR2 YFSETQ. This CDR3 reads CASSLAGGLSSYEQYF. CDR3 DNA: TGCGCCAGCAGCTTGGCAGGGGGACTGAGCTCCTACGAGCAGTACTTC.

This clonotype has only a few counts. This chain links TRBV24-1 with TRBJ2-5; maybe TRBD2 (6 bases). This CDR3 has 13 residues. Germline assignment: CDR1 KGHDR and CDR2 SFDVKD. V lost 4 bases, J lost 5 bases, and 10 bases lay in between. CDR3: CATSDAGGETQYF. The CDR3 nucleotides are TGTGCCACCAGTGACGCTGGGGGGGAGACCCAGTACTTC.

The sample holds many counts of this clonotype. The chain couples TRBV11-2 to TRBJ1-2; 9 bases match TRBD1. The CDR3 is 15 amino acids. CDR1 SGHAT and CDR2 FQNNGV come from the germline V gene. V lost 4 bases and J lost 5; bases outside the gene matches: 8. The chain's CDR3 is CASSSPTDRGYGYTF. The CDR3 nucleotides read TGTGCCAGCAGCTCCCCCACTGACAGGGGGTATGGCTACACCTTC. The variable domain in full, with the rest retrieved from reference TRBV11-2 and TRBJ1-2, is EAGVAQSPRYKIIEKRQSVAFWCNPISGHATLYWYQQILGQGPKLLIQFQNNGVVDDSQLPKDRFSAERLKGVDSTLKIQPAKLEDSAVYLCASSSPTDRGYGYTFGSGTRLTVV.

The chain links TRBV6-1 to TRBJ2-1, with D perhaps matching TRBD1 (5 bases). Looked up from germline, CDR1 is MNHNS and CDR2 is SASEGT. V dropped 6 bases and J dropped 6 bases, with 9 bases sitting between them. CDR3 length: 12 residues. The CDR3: CASRRRGNEQFF. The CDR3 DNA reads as TGTGCCAGCAGAAGAAGGGGCAATGAGCAGTTCTTC.

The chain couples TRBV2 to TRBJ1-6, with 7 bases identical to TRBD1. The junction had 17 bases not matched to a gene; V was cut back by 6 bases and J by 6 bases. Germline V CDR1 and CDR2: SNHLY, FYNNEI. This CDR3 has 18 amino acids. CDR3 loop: CASSAAGTARGTNSPLHF. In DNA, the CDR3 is TGTGCCAGCAGCGCAGCCGGGACAGCCAGGGGGACTAATTCACCCCTCCACTTT.

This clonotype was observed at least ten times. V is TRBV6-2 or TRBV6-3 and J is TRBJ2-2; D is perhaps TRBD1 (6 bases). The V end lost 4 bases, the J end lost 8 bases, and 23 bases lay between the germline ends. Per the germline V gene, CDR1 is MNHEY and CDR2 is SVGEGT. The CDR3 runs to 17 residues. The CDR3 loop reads CASSCGAGVAGVGELFF. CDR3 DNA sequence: TGTGCCAGCAGTTGCGGCGCAGGGGTGGCCGGCGTGGGGGAGCTGTTTTTT.

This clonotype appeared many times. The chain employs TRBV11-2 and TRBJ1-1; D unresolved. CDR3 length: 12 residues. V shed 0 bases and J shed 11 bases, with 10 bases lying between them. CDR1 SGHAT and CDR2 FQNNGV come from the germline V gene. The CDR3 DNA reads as TGTGCCAGCAGCTTAGAGGTCCCAGCGGCTTTCTTT. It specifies CASSLEVPAAFF.

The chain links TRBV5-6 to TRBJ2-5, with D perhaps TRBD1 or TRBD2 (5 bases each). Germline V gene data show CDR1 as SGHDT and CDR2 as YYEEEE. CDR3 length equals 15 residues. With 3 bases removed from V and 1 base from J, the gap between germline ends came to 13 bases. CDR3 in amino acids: CASSSGPRSQETQYF. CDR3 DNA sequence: TGTGCCAGCAGCTCGGGACCGAGGAGCCAAGAGACCCAGTACTTC. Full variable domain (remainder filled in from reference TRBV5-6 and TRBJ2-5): DAGVTQSPTHLIKTRGQQVTLRCSPKSGHDTVSWYQQALGQGPQFIFQYYEEEERQRGNFPDRFSGHQFPNYSSELNVNALLLGDSALYLCASSSGPRSQETQYFGPGTRLLVL.

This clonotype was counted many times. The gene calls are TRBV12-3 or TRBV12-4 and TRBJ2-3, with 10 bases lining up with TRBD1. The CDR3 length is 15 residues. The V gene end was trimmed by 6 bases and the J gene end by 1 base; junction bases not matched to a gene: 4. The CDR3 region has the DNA TGTGCCAGCAGGGGACAGGGGATCCGCACAGATACGCAGTATTTT. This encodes CASRGQGIRTDTQYF.

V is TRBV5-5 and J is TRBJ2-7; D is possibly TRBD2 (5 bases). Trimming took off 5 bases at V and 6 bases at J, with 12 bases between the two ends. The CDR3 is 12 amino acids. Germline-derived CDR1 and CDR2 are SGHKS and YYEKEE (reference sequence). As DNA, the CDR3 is TGTGCCAGCAGAACCCTAAGCGGCGAGCAGTACTTC. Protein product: CASRTLSGEQYF.

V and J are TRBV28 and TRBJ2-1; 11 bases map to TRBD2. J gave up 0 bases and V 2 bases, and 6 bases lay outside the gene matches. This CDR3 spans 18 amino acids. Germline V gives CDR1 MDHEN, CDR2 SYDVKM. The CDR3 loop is CASSLTAGLAVSYNEQFF. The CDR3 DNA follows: TGTGCCAGCAGTTTAACGGCGGGACTAGCGGTCTCCTACAATGAGCAGTTCTTC. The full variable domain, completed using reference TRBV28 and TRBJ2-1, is DVKVTQSSRYLVKRTGEKVFLECVQDMDHENMFWYRQDPGLGLRLIYFSYDVKMKEKGDIPEGYSVSREKKERFSLILESASTNQTSMYLCASSLTAGLAVSYNEQFFGPGTRLTVL.

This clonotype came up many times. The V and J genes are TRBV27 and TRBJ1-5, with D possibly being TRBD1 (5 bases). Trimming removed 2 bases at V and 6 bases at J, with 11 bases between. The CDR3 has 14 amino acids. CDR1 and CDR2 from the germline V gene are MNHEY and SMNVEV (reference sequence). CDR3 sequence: CASSLRGMGQPQHF. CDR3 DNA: TGTGCCAGCAGTTTACGGGGGATGGGTCAGCCCCAGCATTTT.

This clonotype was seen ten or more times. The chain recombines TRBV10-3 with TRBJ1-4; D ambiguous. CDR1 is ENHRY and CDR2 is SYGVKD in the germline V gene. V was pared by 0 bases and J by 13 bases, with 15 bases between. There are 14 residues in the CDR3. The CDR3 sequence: CAISESDSLYGLFF. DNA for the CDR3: TGTGCCATCAGTGAGTCGGATTCCCTTTACGGACTGTTTTTT.

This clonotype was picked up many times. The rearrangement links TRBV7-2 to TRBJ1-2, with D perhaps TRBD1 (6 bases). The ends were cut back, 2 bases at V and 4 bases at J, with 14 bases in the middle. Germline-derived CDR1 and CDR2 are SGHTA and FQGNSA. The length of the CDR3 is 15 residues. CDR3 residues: CASSLNTGGGYGYTF. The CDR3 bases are TGTGCCAGCAGCTTAAACACGGGGGGCGGCTATGGCTACACCTTC.

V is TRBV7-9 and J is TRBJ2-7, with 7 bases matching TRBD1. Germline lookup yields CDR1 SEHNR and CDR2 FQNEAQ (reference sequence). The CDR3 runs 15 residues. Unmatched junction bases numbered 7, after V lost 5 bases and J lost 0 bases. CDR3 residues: CASSGSGQHSYEQYF. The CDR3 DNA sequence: TGTGCCAGCAGCGGGTCGGGACAGCACTCCTACGAGCAGTACTTC.